This is a list of T cell receptor beta chains from one sample in a study of beta chain features in type 1 diabetes. The method was immunoSEQ multiplex PCR; TCRdb's version includes in-frame clones alone and lacks a portion of them. This repertoire shows around 150,000 clones, approximately 8.1% found once; its top ten account for about 0.6%. Sequenced sample: central memory CD4+ T cells from blood. These receptors were collected from a man aged 18 to 29 in good health. Both conserved end residues are part of each CDR3. The D gene is left open where the match is weak. Only some rows state a clone size, as once, few, many or a class for expanded clones.

CDR3 protein: CASSPLGDRLSPLHF
CDR3 DNA: TGTGCCAGCAGCCCGTTGGGGGACAGACTTTCACCCCTCCACTTT
D gene: TRBD1
clone size: few
V gene: TRBV7-2
J gene: TRBJ1-6

CDR3 protein: CASSLNGEYTEAFF
CDR3 DNA: TGTGCCAGCAGCTTAAACGGGGAGTACACTGAAGCTTTCTTT
D gene: .
clone size: .
V gene: TRBV7-3
J gene: TRBJ1-1

CDR3 protein: CAWSGLAGVSNEQFF
CDR3 DNA: TGTGCCTGGAGTGGACTAGCGGGAGTCAGCAATGAGCAGTTCTTC
D gene: TRBD2
clone size: many
V gene: TRBV30
J gene: TRBJ2-1

CDR3 protein: CAWRTTGTEAFF
CDR3 DNA: TGTGCCTGGAGGACGACGGGGACTGAAGCTTTCTTT
D gene: .
clone size: few
V gene: TRBV30
J gene: TRBJ1-1

CDR3 protein: CAWSPRGETQYF
CDR3 DNA: TGTGCCTGGAGTCCCCGGGGGGAGACCCAGTACTTC
D gene: .
clone size: .
V gene: TRBV30
J gene: TRBJ2-5

CDR3 protein: CASSFRVADEQFF
CDR3 DNA: TGTGCCAGCAGCTTCAGGGTGGCCGATGAGCAGTTCTTC
D gene: .
clone size: few
V gene: TRBV7-9
J gene: TRBJ2-1

CDR3 protein: CASSLGLNTEAFF
CDR3 DNA: TGTGCCAGCAGCTTGGGTCTAAACACTGAAGCTTTCTTT
D gene: .
clone size: .
V gene: TRBV5-6
J gene: TRBJ1-1

CDR3 protein: CASSYGTYGAFF
CDR3 DNA: TGTGCCAGCAGTTACGGGACATACGGAGCTTTCTTT
D gene: .
clone size: .
V gene: TRBV6-6
J gene: TRBJ1-1

CDR3 protein: CATSRDLGGGELFF
CDR3 DNA: TGTGCCACCAGCAGAGATCTGGGGGGCGGGGAGCTGTTTTTT
D gene: .
clone size: many
V gene: TRBV15
J gene: TRBJ2-2

CDR3 protein: CASSMGLADQETQYF
CDR3 DNA: TGTGCCAGCAGCATGGGACTAGCCGACCAAGAGACCCAGTACTTC
D gene: TRBD2
clone size: few
V gene: TRBV7-9
J gene: TRBJ2-5